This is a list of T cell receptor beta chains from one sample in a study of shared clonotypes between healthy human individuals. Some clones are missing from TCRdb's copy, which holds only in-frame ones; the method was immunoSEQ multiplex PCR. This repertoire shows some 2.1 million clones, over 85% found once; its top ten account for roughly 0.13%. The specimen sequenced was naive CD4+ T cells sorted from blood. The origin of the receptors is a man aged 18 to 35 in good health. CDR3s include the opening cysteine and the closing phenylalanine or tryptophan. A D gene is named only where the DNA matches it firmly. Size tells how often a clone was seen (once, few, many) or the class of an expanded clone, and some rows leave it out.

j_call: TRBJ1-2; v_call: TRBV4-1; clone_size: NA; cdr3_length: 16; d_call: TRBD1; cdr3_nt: TGCGCCAGCAGCCAAGAAGGAGGAGGGACAGTTTATGGCTACACCTTC; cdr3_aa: CASSQEGGGTVYGYTF
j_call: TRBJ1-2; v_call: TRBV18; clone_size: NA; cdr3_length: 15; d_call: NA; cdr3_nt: TGTGCCAGCTCACCAGGGCAGGGAGGTAACTATGGCTACACCTTC; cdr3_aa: CASSPGQGGNYGYTF
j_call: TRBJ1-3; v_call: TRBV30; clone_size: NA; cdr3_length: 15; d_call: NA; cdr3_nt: TGTGCCTGGAGTGTTCGGGGGCCCTCTGGAAACACCATATATTTT; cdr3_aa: CAWSVRGPSGNTIYF
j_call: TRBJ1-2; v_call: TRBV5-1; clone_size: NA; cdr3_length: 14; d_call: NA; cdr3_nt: TGCGCCAGTTTCCGCGACCACAGCGAGGGGGGCTACACCTTC; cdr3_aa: CASFRDHSEGGYTF
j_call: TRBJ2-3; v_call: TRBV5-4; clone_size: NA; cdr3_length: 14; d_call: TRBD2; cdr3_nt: TGTGCCAGCAGCTGGGGGGGGACCACAGATACGCAGTATTTT; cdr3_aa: CASSWGGTTDTQYF
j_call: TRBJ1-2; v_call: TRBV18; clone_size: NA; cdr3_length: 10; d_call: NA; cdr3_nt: TGTGCCAGCTCACCTGAGGGCTACACCTTC; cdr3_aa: CASSPEGYTF
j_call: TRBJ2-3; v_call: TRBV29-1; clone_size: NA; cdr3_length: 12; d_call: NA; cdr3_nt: TGCAGCGTTCATGTGAGCACAGATACGCAGTATTTT; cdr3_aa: CSVHVSTDTQYF
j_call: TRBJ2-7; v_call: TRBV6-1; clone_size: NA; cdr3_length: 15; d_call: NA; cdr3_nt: TGTGCCAGCACTAGACAGCCAGAAGGGTCCTACGAGCAGTACTTC; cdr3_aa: CASTRQPEGSYEQYF
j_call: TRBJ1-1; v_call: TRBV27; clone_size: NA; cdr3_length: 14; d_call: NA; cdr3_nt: TGTGCCAGCAGTTTGGTCAGGGGGAACACTGAAGCTTTCTTT; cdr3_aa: CASSLVRGNTEAFF
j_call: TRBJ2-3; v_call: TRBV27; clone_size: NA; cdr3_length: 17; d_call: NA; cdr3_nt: TGTGCCAGCAGTCCAGGCCCCCCACGGGGTCTTGGGGATACGCAGTATTTT; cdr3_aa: CASSPGPPRGLGDTQYF
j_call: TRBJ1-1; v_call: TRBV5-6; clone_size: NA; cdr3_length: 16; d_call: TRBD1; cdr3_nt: TGTGCCAGCAGCTTGCGACAGGGCTGGAAGAACACTGAAGCTTTCTTT; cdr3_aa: CASSLRQGWKNTEAFF
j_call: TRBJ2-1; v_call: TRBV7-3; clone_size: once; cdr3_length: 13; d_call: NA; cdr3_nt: TGTGCCAGCAGCTCCTACATCCAGGGGGGGCAGTTCTTC; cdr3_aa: CASSSYIQGGQFF
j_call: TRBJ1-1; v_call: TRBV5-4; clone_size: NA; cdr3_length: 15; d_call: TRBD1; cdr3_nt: TGTGCCAGCAGCTTGGCCGCAGGGGGCGACACTGAAGCTTTCTTT; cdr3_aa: CASSLAAGGDTEAFF
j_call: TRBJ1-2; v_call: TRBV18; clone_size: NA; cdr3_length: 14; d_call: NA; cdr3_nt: TGTGCCAGCTCACCTACGGGGATGGACTATGGCTACACCTTC; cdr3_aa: CASSPTGMDYGYTF
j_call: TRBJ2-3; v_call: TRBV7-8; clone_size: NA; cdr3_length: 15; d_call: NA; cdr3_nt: TGTGCCAGCAGCGTTCAGGGGTTGAGGACAGATACGCAGTATTTT; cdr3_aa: CASSVQGLRTDTQYF
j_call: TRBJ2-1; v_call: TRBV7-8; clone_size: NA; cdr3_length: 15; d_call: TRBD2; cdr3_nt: TGTGCCAGCACCCGGGCTAGCGGGGGGGCCTCTGAGCAGTTCTTC; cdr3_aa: CASTRASGGASEQFF
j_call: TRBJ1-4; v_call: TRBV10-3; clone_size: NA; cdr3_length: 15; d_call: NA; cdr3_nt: TGTGCCATCAGTGAGTCCGGGGTCCCTAATGAAAAACTGTTTTTT; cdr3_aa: CAISESGVPNEKLFF
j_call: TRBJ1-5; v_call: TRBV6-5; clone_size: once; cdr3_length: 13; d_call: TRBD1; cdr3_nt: TGTGCCAGCAGTGCAGGGGGGGATCAGCCCCAGCATTTT; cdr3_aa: CASSAGGDQPQHF
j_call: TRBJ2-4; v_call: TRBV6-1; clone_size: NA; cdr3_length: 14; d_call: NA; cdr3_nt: TGTGCCAGCAGTGAAGCCGGCAGGAAATACATTCAGTACTTC; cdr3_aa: CASSEAGRKYIQYF
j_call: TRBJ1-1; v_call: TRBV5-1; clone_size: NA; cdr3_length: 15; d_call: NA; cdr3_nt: TGCGCCAGCAGCTTGGAGGGGTTTAGGAACACTGAAGCTTTCTTT; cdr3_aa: CASSLEGFRNTEAFF
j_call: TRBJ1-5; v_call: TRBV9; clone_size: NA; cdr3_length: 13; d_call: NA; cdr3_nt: TGTGCCAGCAGCGCGGAACCGAATCAGCCCCAGCATTTT; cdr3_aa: CASSAEPNQPQHF
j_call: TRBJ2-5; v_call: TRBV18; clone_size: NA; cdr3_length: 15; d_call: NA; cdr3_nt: TGTGCCCGTCCTAGATCGGGGGTCTACCAAGAGACCCAGTACTTC; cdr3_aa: CARPRSGVYQETQYF
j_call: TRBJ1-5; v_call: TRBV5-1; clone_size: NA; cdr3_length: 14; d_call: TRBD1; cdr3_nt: TGCGCCAGCAGCTTAACAGGGGAAAATCAGCCCCAGCATTTT; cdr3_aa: CASSLTGENQPQHF
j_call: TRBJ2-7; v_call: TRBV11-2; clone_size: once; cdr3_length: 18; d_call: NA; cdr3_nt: TGTGCCAGCAGCTTAGGTAAAACGGGGAGCGGTTTTCCGTACGAGCAGTACTTC; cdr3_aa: CASSLGKTGSGFPYEQYF
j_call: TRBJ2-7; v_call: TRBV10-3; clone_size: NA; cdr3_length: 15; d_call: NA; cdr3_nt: TGTGCCATCAGTGAGTCCGGGTCAGCAGCCTACGAGCAGTACTTC; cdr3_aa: CAISESGSAAYEQYF
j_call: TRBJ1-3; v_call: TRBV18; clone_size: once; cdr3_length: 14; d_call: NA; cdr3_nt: TGTGCCAGCTCACCCACAGATACTGGAAACACCATATATTTT; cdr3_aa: CASSPTDTGNTIYF
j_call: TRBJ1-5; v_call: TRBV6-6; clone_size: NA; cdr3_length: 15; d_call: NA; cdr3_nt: TGTGCCAGCAGCCTGACGGGGGGACTCAATCAGCCCCAGCATTTT; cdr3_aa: CASSLTGGLNQPQHF
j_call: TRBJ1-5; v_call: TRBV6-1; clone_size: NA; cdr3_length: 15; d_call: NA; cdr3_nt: TGTGCCAGCAGTGAAGGGCAAAATAGCAATCAGCCCCAGCATTTT; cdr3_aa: CASSEGQNSNQPQHF
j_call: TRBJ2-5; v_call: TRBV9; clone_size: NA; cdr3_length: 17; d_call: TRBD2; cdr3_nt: TGTGCCAGCAGCGCCCAAGGTGGACTAGCGGGGGGAAAGACCCAGTACTTC; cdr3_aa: CASSAQGGLAGGKTQYF
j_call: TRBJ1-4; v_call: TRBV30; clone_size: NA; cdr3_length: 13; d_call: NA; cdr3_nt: TGTGCCTGGAGATCAGGGGCGAAAGAAAAACTGTTTTTT; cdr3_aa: CAWRSGAKEKLFF
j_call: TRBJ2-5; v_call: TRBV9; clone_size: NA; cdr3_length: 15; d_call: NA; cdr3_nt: TGTGCCAGCACCTACGGTTCGGGGCCGGGAGAGACCCAGTACTTC; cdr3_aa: CASTYGSGPGETQYF
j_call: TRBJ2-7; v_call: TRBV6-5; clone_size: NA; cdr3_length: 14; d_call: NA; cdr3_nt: TGTGCCAGCAGCCTGTCGGGGAGCTCCTACGAGCAGTACTTC; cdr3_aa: CASSLSGSSYEQYF
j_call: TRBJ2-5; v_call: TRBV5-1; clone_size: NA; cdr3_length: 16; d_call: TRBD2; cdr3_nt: TGCGCCAGCAGCAAGACTAGCGGGGGCGCTGGGGAGACCCAGTACTTC; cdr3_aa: CASSKTSGGAGETQYF
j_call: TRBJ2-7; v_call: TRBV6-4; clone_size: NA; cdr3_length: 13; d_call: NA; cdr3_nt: TGTGCCAGCAACAGGACCTTGGTGGGCGAGCAGTACTTC; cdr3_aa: CASNRTLVGEQYF
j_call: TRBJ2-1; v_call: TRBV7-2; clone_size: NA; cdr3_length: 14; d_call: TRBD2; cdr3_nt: TGTGCCAGCAGCTTAGCTACTAGCGGCTATGAGCAGTTCTTC; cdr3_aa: CASSLATSGYEQFF
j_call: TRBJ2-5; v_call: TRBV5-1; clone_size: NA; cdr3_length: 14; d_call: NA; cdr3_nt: TGCGCCAGCAGCTTAGGGGGAGGTGGAGAGACCCAGTACTTC; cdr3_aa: CASSLGGGGETQYF
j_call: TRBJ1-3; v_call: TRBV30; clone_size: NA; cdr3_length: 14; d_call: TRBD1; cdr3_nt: TGTGCCTGGAGTACAGGGGGCTCTGGAAACACCATATATTTT; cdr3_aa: CAWSTGGSGNTIYF
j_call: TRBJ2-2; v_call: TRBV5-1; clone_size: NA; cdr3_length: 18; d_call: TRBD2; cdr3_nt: TGCGCCAGCAGTAATAAATTAGCGGGAGTCTTAGGAACCGGGGAGCTGTTTTTT; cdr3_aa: CASSNKLAGVLGTGELFF
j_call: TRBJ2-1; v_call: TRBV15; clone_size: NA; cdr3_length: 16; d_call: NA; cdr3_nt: TGTGCCACCAGCAGAGTTTACTCTACTTCATACAATGAGCAGTTCTTC; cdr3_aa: CATSRVYSTSYNEQFF